The 25 T cell receptor beta chains below were found in one sample sequenced in a study of regulatory T cells in long-lasting Graves disease. The time point: newly diagnosed GD, antithyroid drugs for less than 3 months. PBMCs provided the RNA from which the TCR library was made. HTBI primers from iRepertoire and Arm-PCR of CDR3 regions yielded the TCR beta libraries. One entry per CDR3 protein results from TCRdb running MiXCR on the multiplex PCR reads. The table has 580,000 or so distinct CDR3 sequences, more than 15% seen once. These data also formed part of another study, on T cells in Graves' hyperthyroidism and ophthalmopathy.

Sequenced material: peripheral blood mononuclear cells (PBMCs), taken at new diagnosis, from a patient treated with antithyroid drugs. These receptor sequences come from a man between 18 and 35 years old with Graves disease.

This clonotype has more than one count but fewer than ten. The rearrangement uses TRBV11-2 and TRBJ1-1; D ambiguous. V gave up 3 bases and J gave up 0 bases, with 17 bases separating them. CDR3 length: 17 residues. The germline V gene encodes CDR1 SGHAT and CDR2 FQNNGV. CDR3 amino acids: CASSLYRAGFMNTEAFF. As DNA, the CDR3 is TGTGCCAGCAGCTTGTATCGGGCGGGGTTCATGAACACTGAAGCTTTCTTT.

This clonotype came up many times. The V gene is TRBV29-1, the J gene TRBJ2-1, with TRBD2 as a possible D gene (6 bases). The ends were cut back, 8 bases at V and 6 bases at J, with 14 bases in the middle. CDR1 is SQVTM, CDR2 ANQGSEA, per germline. The CDR3 is made up of 12 amino acids. DNA of the CDR3: TGCAGCTCGAACTCGGGGGTCAATGAGCAGTTCTTC. Amino acid sequence: CSSNSGVNEQFF.

This clonotype appeared many times. This chain uses TRBV30 with TRBJ1-1, with 8 bases aligning to TRBD1. Per germline, CDR1 GTSNPN and CDR2 SVGIG (reference sequence). V was pared by 1 base and J by 6 bases, with 4 bases of the junction left unmatched. The CDR3 length is 13 residues. CDR3 protein: CAWSATDRAEAFF. For the CDR3, the DNA is TGTGCCTGGAGTGCTACGGACAGGGCTGAAGCTTTCTTT.

The table lists this clonotype with many counts. The chain uses TRBV20-1 and TRBJ2-7, with TRBD1 identical over 7 bases. Germline trimming cut 2 bases from V and 4 bases from J; bases unmatched to any gene: 8. This CDR3 is built from 14 residues. Germline CDR1 DFQATT, CDR2 SNEGSKA (reference sequence). Written as DNA, the CDR3 is TGCAGTGCTAGAACCAAGGGACAGAGATACGAGCAGTACTTC. Its translation is CSARTKGQRYEQYF.

This clonotype was counted a few times. V is TRBV9 and J is TRBJ2-5; TRBD2 matches 7 bases. The germline CDR1 and CDR2 sequences are SGDLS and YYNGEE. The CDR3 extends over 13 amino acids. V shed 2 bases, J shed 6 bases, and the junction held 4 bases outside the gene matches. CDR3: CASSVGGSKTQYF. Here the CDR3 DNA reads TGTGCCAGCAGCGTGGGCGGGAGTAAGACCCAGTACTTC.

This clonotype was counted many times. The rearrangement uses TRBV20-1 and TRBJ2-7, with a possible D match to TRBD1 (6 bases). Per the germline V gene, CDR1 is DFQATT and CDR2 is SNEGSKA (reference sequence). Deletions cut 3 bases from V and 0 bases from J, with 18 bases between. This CDR3 is built from 16 residues. CDR3 nucleotide sequence: TGCAGTGCTAGTAGTGTGGACAGCACAAACTCCTACGAGCAGTACTTC. This translates into CSASSVDSTNSYEQYF.

This clonotype was found many times. The chain recombines TRBV28 with TRBJ2-2; maybe TRBD2 (5 bases). This CDR3 is built from 16 residues. Germline-derived CDR1 and CDR2 are MDHEN and SYDVKM. V lost 5 bases to trimming and J lost 2 bases, with 15 bases between them. CDR3 sequence reads: CASSPTRLPNTGELFF. DNA of the CDR3: TGTGCCAGCAGTCCTACTAGGCTCCCTAACACCGGGGAGCTGTTTTTT. The entire variable domain, with the rest obtained from reference TRBV28 and TRBJ2-2, is as follows: DVKVTQSSRYLVKRTGEKVFLECVQDMDHENMFWYRQDPGLGLRLIYFSYDVKMKEKGDIPEGYSVSREKKERFSLILESASTNQTSMYLCASSPTRLPNTGELFFGEGSRLTVL.

In its sample, this clonotype was seen many times. This sequence joins TRBV30 and TRBJ2-7; 8 bases align to TRBD2. In germline, CDR1 is GTSNPN, CDR2 SVGIG (reference sequence). The CDR3 is 14 amino acids. After removal of 7 bases from V and 2 bases from J, the junction contained 10 bases not matched to a gene. The DNA for the CDR3 is TGTGCCTCTGACGGGGGGGGGTTTGCCTACGAGCAGTACTTC. Protein: CASDGGGFAYEQYF.

The CDR3 reads CASEGGKGTDTQYF. The CDR3 DNA follows: TGTGCCAGCGAAGGCGGGAAGGGCACAGATACGCAGTATTTT. The chain has TRBV3-1 and TRBJ2-3, with D possibly TRBD2 on 6 matching bases. Trimming left V 8 bases short and J 1 base short, with 13 bases between. CDR1 is LGHDT, CDR2 YNNKEL, per germline (reference sequence). The CDR3 has 14 residues.

A word on this clonotype: Since a much larger clone is just one base distant, this may be a read error. This sequence joins TRBV6-2 or TRBV6-3 and TRBJ1-2; D is uncertain. The CDR3 has 12 amino acids. Germline-derived CDR1 and CDR2 are MNHEY and SVGEGT. The germline V and J ends were trimmed by 11 bases and 4 bases, with 14 bases remaining between them. CDR3 bases: TGTGCCGGCACGGCGGGGAGCTATGGCTACACCTTC. Protein sequence: CAGTAGSYGYTF.

This clonotype was seen at least ten times. J is TRBJ2-1 and V is TRBV7-2; TRBD2 matches 11 bases. CDR3 length: 21 amino acids. Germline assignment: CDR1 SGHTA and CDR2 FQGNSA. Trimming at V came to 1 base and at J to 6 bases, leaving 20 bases not matched to a gene. The CDR3 region has the DNA TGTGCCAGCAGCTTAGACCCGGGGACTAGCGGATTACTCAGAACCAGCAATGAGCAGTTCTTC. Protein: CASSLDPGTSGLLRTSNEQFF.

This clonotype was found many times. J is TRBJ2-7 and V is TRBV7-8, with D possibly matching TRBD2 (5 bases). The V gene lost 1 base and the J gene lost 2 bases, with 12 bases spanning the gap. This CDR3 region has 15 residues. Per germline, CDR1 SGHVS and CDR2 FQNEAQ. The CDR3 spells CASSLVPEGAYEQYF. Written as DNA, the CDR3 is TGTGCCAGCAGCTTAGTCCCTGAGGGAGCCTACGAGCAGTACTTC.

This clonotype was counted only a few times. The rearrangement uses TRBV13 and TRBJ1-2, with 9 bases aligning to TRBD1. Germline loops: CDR1 PRHDT, CDR2 FYEKMQ (reference sequence). This CDR3 is 15 amino acids long. Germline trimming cut 0 bases from V and 5 bases from J; bases unmatched to any gene: 4. The CDR3 nucleotides are TGTGCCAGCAGCTTAGGGGGGGACAGGGCATATGGCTACACCTTC. Translation: CASSLGGDRAYGYTF.

This clonotype appeared a few times. CDR3 loop: CASDSANTGELFF. The CDR3 DNA follows: TGTGCCAGTGACTCGGCGAACACCGGGGAGCTGTTTTTT. The chain joins TRBV28 to TRBJ2-2; D unresolved. V was cut by 9 bases and J by 0 bases, with 8 bases left in between. CDR3 length equals 13 residues. CDR1 and CDR2 (germline): MDHEN, SYDVKM.

Ten or more counts support this clonotype. This chain connects TRBV6-1 to TRBJ2-5; possibly TRBD1 or TRBD2 for D (5 bases each). The germline CDR1 and CDR2 sequences are MNHNS and SASEGT. This CDR3 is 19 amino acids long. Trimming stripped 7 bases from V and 2 bases from J, with 29 bases between. The CDR3 DNA reads TGTGCCAGCAAGAGCTCCGATTTGGGGCTAGCAGGTTGGCAAGAGACCCAGTACTTC. Translating it yields CASKSSDLGLAGWQETQYF.

This clonotype was counted ten times or more. The chain couples TRBV2 to TRBJ2-7, with a possible D match to TRBD2 (5 bases). Trimming pared 7 bases from V and 5 bases from J, leaving 12 bases between. This CDR3 is 12 amino acids long. Germline V gives CDR1 SNHLY, CDR2 FYNNEI. CDR3 sequence reads: CASTGLSNEQYF. CDR3 nucleotide sequence: TGTGCCAGCACCGGACTGAGCAACGAGCAGTACTTC.

This clonotype was recorded many times. The V call is TRBV28, the J call TRBJ1-2, with a possible D match to TRBD1 (6 bases). V lost 2 bases to trimming and J lost 4 bases, with 11 bases between them. The length of the CDR3 is 14 residues. Germline values: CDR1 MDHEN, CDR2 SYDVKM. The CDR3 DNA sequence: TGTGCCAGCAGTTTACGCCAGGGGTTCTATGGCTACACCTTC. Protein: CASSLRQGFYGYTF.

This clonotype came up a few times. Germline is not matched at one junction end, which may reflect a read error. This chain uses TRBV4-1 with TRBJ2-3, with a tentative D call TRBD2 (7 bases). CDR1 and CDR2 from the germline V gene are MGHRA and YSYEKL. This CDR3 is built from 15 residues. The CDR3 DNA reads TGCGCCAGCGAAGGGGGGGGGGCGCCGGCAGATACGCAGTATTTC. It encodes CASEGGGAPADTQYF.

V and J are TRBV5-1 and TRBJ2-2; 7 nucleotides line up with TRBD2. Germline V gives CDR1 SGHRS, CDR2 YFSETQ. CDR3 length: 15 amino acids. With V trimmed by 3 bases and J by 4 bases, 6 bases remained unmatched. This CDR3 reads CASSWEGAGTGELFF. CDR3 in DNA: TGCGCCAGCAGCTGGGAGGGCGCTGGCACCGGGGAGCTGTTTTTT.

This sequence joins TRBV5-5 and TRBJ1-5; D might be TRBD1 (5 bases). The CDR3 runs to 14 residues. Deletions cut 2 bases from V and 3 bases from J, with 9 bases between. Germline values: CDR1 SGHKS, CDR2 YYEKEE (reference sequence). The CDR3: CASSLQVANQPQHF. CDR3 nucleotide sequence: TGTGCCAGCAGCTTACAGGTAGCCAATCAGCCCCAGCATTTT.

This clonotype was counted at least ten times. The chain uses TRBV20-1 and TRBJ2-7, with D possibly being TRBD2 (5 bases). Trimming removed 5 bases from V and 1 base from J, with 18 bases in between. Germline values: CDR1 DFQATT, CDR2 SNEGSKA (reference sequence). The CDR3 has 15 residues. The CDR3 nucleotides read TGCAGTGCTCCGGACTCCTCTAGAAGTTCCTACGAGCAGTACTTC. Translated, it gives CSAPDSSRSSYEQYF.

This clonotype was observed at least ten times. The V and J genes are TRBV28 and TRBJ1-5; the D gene is possibly TRBD1 (6 bases). Trimming left V 6 bases short and J 0 bases short, with 15 bases between. This CDR3 is built from 16 residues. Germline assignment: CDR1 MDHEN and CDR2 SYDVKM. CDR3 DNA sequence: TGTGCCAGCAGCCGGAGACAGGCGGATAGCAATCAGCCCCAGCATTTT. It encodes CASSRRQADSNQPQHF.

This chain links TRBV20-1 with TRBJ1-3; D may be TRBD1 (5 bases). The CDR3 totals 15 residues. V was pared by 6 bases and J by 0 bases, with 15 bases between. Germline values: CDR1 DFQATT, CDR2 SNEGSKA (reference sequence). The CDR3 loop is CSAILDSSSGNTIYF. CDR3 DNA: TGCAGTGCAATCCTAGACAGTAGCTCTGGAAACACCATATATTTT.

This clonotype was counted between two and nine times. As DNA, the CDR3 is TGCAGTGCTGAACCGGGACAGGGGTTTTACGAGCAGTACTTC. This codes for CSAEPGQGFYEQYF. The chain couples TRBV20-1 to TRBJ2-7, with TRBD1 identical over 10 bases. The J segment lost 4 bases and the V segment lost 5 bases, leaving 8 bases of the junction unmatched. The V gene's germline CDR1 is DFQATT and CDR2 SNEGSKA (reference sequence). The CDR3 spans 14 residues.

This clonotype occurred a few times. This may stem from a read error, because a much larger clone lies one nucleotide away. The CDR3 DNA reads as TGTGCCACCAGCAGATCTTCAGCGACAGGGGGCCCCTACGGGCAGTACTTC. This codes for CATSRSSATGGPYGQYF. V usage is TRBV15 and J usage is TRBJ2-7; 10 nucleotides align to TRBD1. Looked up from germline, CDR1 is LNHNV and CDR2 is YYDKDF (reference sequence). The CDR3 is 17 amino acids. Variable domain in full (rest from reference TRBV15 and TRBJ2-7): DAMVIQNPRYQVTQFGKPVTLSCSQTLNHNVMYWYQQKSSQAPKLLFHYYDKDFNNEADTPDNFQSRRPNTSFCFLDIRSPGLGDTAMYLCATSRSSATGGPYGQYFGPGTRLTVT.